The T cell receptor (beta chain) under discussion was sequenced for a study of a mutant IDH1 vaccine in newly diagnosed glioma. Study summary: Radiotherapy alone preceded vaccination by 4-6 weeks; alternatively, vaccination started with temozolomide cycles. Before enrollment, the patients had been treated with radiotherapy alone, temozolomide alone, or both together. Most of them had received both.

Whole-study results and caveats: Patients mounted vaccine-induced immune responses in 85% to 95% of cases.

Time point reported: week 5, during vaccination. Vaccination used 300 ug of mutant IDH1 20-mer peptide per dose, with topical imiquimod. Measured with immunoSEQ multiplex PCR; TCRdb has only the in-frame clones, and not every one. The sample includes around 51,000 clones, about three quarters of them seen just once. The CDR3 extends over 13 amino acids. Germline V lookup: CDR1 SGHAT, CDR2 FQNNGV. V lost 4 bases to trimming and J lost 3 bases, with 9 bases between them. In regard to this clone: Its antigen is not known.

The material sequenced was PBMCs, taken from a glioma patient whose treatment included an IDH1 peptide vaccine. The TCR was taken from a woman aged 40 to 50 with glioma. The rearrangement joins TRBV11-2 to TRBJ1-2; D may be TRBD1 (6 bases). The CDR3 spells CASSYTGYYGYTF. The DNA of the CDR3 is TGTGCCAGCAGCTACACAGGGTACTATGGCTACACCTTC.